The rows below give T cell receptor beta chains drawn from one sample of a study of identical twins. TCRdb recomputed calls from the 5' RACE reads with MiXCR, one row per CDR3 protein. The sample carries more than 1.5 million distinct CDR3 sequences, 32% recorded once. Material: cord blood. Receptor source: a newborn girl in good health. Each CDR3 is given with its conserved first and last residue. The D gene is left open where the match is weak. Some rows have no size entry. The others give once, few or many, or a class for an expanded clone.

. | TRBD1 | TRBJ1-4 | TRBV27 | TGTGCCAGCAGTGTACAGGGGGGGAATGAAAAACTGTTTTTT | CASSVQGGNEKLFF
. | TRBD2 | TRBJ2-1 | TRBV7-9 | TGTGCCAGCAGCTTAGTAGCGGGAACACTGCTAGATGAGCAGTTCTTC | CASSLVAGTLLDEQFF
. | TRBD2 | TRBJ2-1 | TRBV4-1 | TGCGCCAGCAGCCCCGGCCCAGCCCTCCCTAGCGGGAGTACCTACAATGAGCAGTTCTTC | CASSPGPALPSGSTYNEQFF
few | . | TRBJ2-3 | TRBV10-3 | TGTGCCATCAGTGCCTACTCCCCTGTTCGGGGGGCTACAGATACGCAGTATTTT | CAISAYSPVRGATDTQYF
few | . | TRBJ2-3 | TRBV20-1 | TGCAGTGCTAGAGATCGAAGGGCGAGCACAGATACGCAGTATTTT | CSARDRRASTDTQYF
few | TRBD1 | TRBJ1-2 | TRBV2 | TGTGCCAGCAGCGTTACGGACAGGGGCCGCTCGGATGGCTACACCTTC | CASSVTDRGRSDGYTF
few | TRBD2 | TRBJ2-1 | TRBV2 | TGTGCCAGCAGTTATGGACTAGCGGGAGCACGCAATGAGCAGTTCTTC | CASSYGLAGARNEQFF
. | TRBD1 | TRBJ2-3 | TRBV7-9 | TGTGCCAGCGGCTCGAGGGACAGGGTGATCACAGATACGCAGTATTTT | CASGSRDRVITDTQYF
few | TRBD2 | TRBJ2-1 | TRBV25-1 | TGTGCCAGCAGTGGAGGGACTAGCGATCCGAATGAGCAGTTCTTC | CASSGGTSDPNEQFF
. | TRBD2 | TRBJ2-5 | TRBV3-1 | TGTGCCAGCAGCCAACCTGGGACTATACAAGAGACCCAGTACTTC | CASSQPGTIQETQYF
few | . | TRBJ1-4 | TRBV20-1 | TGCAGTGCTAGACCCGGGAATGAAAAACTGTTTTTT | CSARPGNEKLFF
. | . | TRBJ1-4 | TRBV20-1 | TGCAGTGCTAGAGGTTTCGGACAGCGAAATGAAAAACTGTTTTTT | CSARGFGQRNEKLFF
few | TRBD2 | TRBJ2-2 | TRBV5-1 | TGCGCCAGCAGCTCTGGACTAGCGGGGTACACCGGGGAGCTGTTTTTT | CASSSGLAGYTGELFF
few | TRBD1 | TRBJ1-4 | TRBV5-1 | TGCGCCAGCAGCTTAACAGGGGGCGAGGGAGAAAAACTGTTTTTT | CASSLTGGEGEKLFF
. | TRBD2 | TRBJ2-1 | TRBV6-5 | TGTGCCAGCAGCCCCGGGACTAGCGGGAGTCGGGAGCAGTTCTTC | CASSPGTSGSREQFF
. | . | TRBJ1-5 | TRBV6-6 | TGTGCCAGCAGTTACGGTCGACAGAGCAATCAGCCCCAGCATTTT | CASSYGRQSNQPQHF
once | . | TRBJ2-4 | TRBV15 | TGTGCCACCAGCCGGAATATTGAAGAAAACATTCAGTACTTC | CATSRNIEENIQYF
. | TRBD1 | TRBJ1-2 | TRBV7-2 | TGTGCCAGCAGCTCCCGCGGCGGGACAGGGGCCTATGGCTACACCTTC | CASSSRGGTGAYGYTF
few | TRBD2 | TRBJ2-1 | TRBV20-1 | TGCAGTGCCCTCACCGGGTCGGGACTAGTCCTTTACAATGAGCAGTTCTTC | CSALTGSGLVLYNEQFF
few | TRBD1 | TRBJ2-2 | TRBV18 | TGTGCCAGCTCTCTTCCGGGACAGCTGAACACCGGGGAGCTGTTTTTT | CASSLPGQLNTGELFF
many | . | TRBJ1-2 | TRBV29-1 | TGCAGCGTTGAAGATTCGTTGGGCTCAGCTCGGGGCTATGGCTACACCTTC | CSVEDSLGSARGYGYTF
. | . | TRBJ1-2 | TRBV12-3/TRBV12-4 | TGTGCCAGCAGTGCAGGGTTTAACTATGGCTACACCTTC | CASSAGFNYGYTF
few | TRBD1 | TRBJ2-4 | TRBV20-1 | TGCAGTGCAGGCCGGACAGGGGAGGCCAAAAACATTCAGTACTTC | CSAGRTGEAKNIQYF
few | TRBD1 | TRBJ1-5 | TRBV30 | TGTGCCTGGAGTGTACGAGGACAGGCCAATCAGCCCCAGCATTTT | CAWSVRGQANQPQHF
few | . | TRBJ2-6 | TRBV25-1 | TGTGCCAGCAGTGAATTGGACAGCTCTGGGGCCAACGTCCTGACTTTC | CASSELDSSGANVLTF
. | . | TRBJ1-6 | TRBV4-2 | TGTGCCAGCAGCCAAGGGGGGCTCTGGGATTCACCCCTCCACTTT | CASSQGGLWDSPLHF
once | . | TRBJ1-3 | TRBV7-2 | TGTGCCAGCAGCTTAGACTACACGGCGGCTGGAAACACCATATATTTT | CASSLDYTAAGNTIYF
. | . | TRBJ2-1 | TRBV30 | TGTGCCTGGAGTGTACTAGACAATGTGCAGTTCTTC | CAWSVLDNVQFF
once | TRBD1 | TRBJ2-3 | TRBV28 | TGTGTCAGCAGTTTTTACAGGGGGTCCCCAGATACGCAGTATTTT | CVSSFYRGSPDTQYF
few | . | TRBJ2-5 | TRBV10-3 | TGTGCCATCCAGACTGACTTTCCCTATGAGCAGTACTTC | CAIQTDFPYEQYF
. | . | TRBJ1-1 | TRBV6-6 | TGTGCCAGCAGTTCTGTCGCGAACACTGAAGCTTTCTTT | CASSSVANTEAFF
many | . | TRBJ2-5 | TRBV4-2 | TGTGCCAGCAGCCAAGGACTAGGGGAGACCCAGTACTTC | CASSQGLGETQYF
. | TRBD2 | TRBJ2-7 | TRBV5-4 | TGTGCCAGCAGCTTGCCCGGACTAGCGGGAGTGGAGCAGTACTTC | CASSLPGLAGVEQYF
. | . | TRBJ2-7 | TRBV28 | TGTGCCGGCAGTTCTTTGGCAGGGGGGTCCTACGAGCAGTACTTC | CAGSSLAGGSYEQYF
. | TRBD2 | TRBJ2-5 | TRBV20-1 | TGCAGTGCTAGAGTTCCGGGAGGAGAGACCCAGTACTTC | CSARVPGGETQYF
few | . | TRBJ2-1 | TRBV15 | TGTGCCACCAGCTTCGGACCGTACAACAATGAGCAGTTCTTC | CATSFGPYNNEQFF
. | TRBD1 | TRBJ2-5 | TRBV29-1 | TGCAGCGTTGGAGTTCGGCGTGGGCCCGGGACAGGAGGATATGAGCAGTACTTC | CSVGVRRGPGTGGYEQYF
many | TRBD2 | TRBJ2-3 | TRBV28 | TGTGCCAGCAGTCCGGGGGGACTCGATACGCAGTATTTT | CASSPGGLDTQYF
. | TRBD1 | TRBJ2-7 | TRBV7-6 | TGTGCCAGCGGCGCCGACAGGGCCTCCTACGAGCAGTACTTC | CASGADRASYEQYF
. | . | TRBJ2-3 | TRBV3-1 | TGTGCCAGCAGCCAAGAAGGTTTGGATACGCAGTATTTT | CASSQEGLDTQYF
many | . | TRBJ2-5 | TRBV7-9 | TGCGCCAGCAGCTTGGTAGTCGAGACCCAGTACTTC | CASSLVVETQYF
. | TRBD1 | TRBJ1-2 | TRBV2 | TGTGCCAGCAGTGAACACGACAGGGCCTATGGCTACACCTTC | CASSEHDRAYGYTF
once | . | TRBJ1-5 | TRBV12-3/TRBV12-4 | TGTGCCAGCAGTACCGGAGGCGTTGTGTGGGATCAGCCCCGGCATTTT | CASSTGGVVWDQPRHF
few | TRBD1 | TRBJ1-5 | TRBV10-3 | TGTGCCATCAGTACTAGGGACAGGGGGCCTAATCAGCCCCAGCATTTT | CAISTRDRGPNQPQHF
. | . | TRBJ2-3 | TRBV6-6 | TGTGCCAGCAGTTACACCAGCTTGTTAGATACGCAGTATTTT | CASSYTSLLDTQYF
. | . | TRBJ1-1 | TRBV28 | TGTGCCAGCAGTTGGGGCAGGATCACTGAAGCTTTCTTT | CASSWGRITEAFF
. | . | TRBJ2-3 | TRBV5-1 | TGCGCCAGCAGCCTCTCCGGGACTTCCACAGATACGCGGTATTTT | CASSLSGTSTDTRYF
. | TRBD1 | TRBJ2-2 | TRBV20-1 | TGCAGTGCTACCGGGACAGGGACCGGGGAGCTGTTTTTT | CSATGTGTGELFF
. | TRBD1 | TRBJ1-1 | TRBV6-6 | TGTGCCAGCAGTTACGTGGGGACAGGGGGCACTGAAGCTTTCTTT | CASSYVGTGGTEAFF
few | . | TRBJ2-3 | TRBV11-1 | TGTGCCAGCAGCTTAGGGGGGCGCCACCGCACAGATACGCAGTATTTT | CASSLGGRHRTDTQYF
few | . | TRBJ2-7 | TRBV2 | TGTGCCGGCGAAAGGAAGTACGAGCAGTACTTC | CAGERKYEQYF
. | TRBD1 | TRBJ2-3 | TRBV20-1 | TGCAGTGCTAGAGATCCATCCAGGGGGTACACAGATACGCAGTATTTT | CSARDPSRGYTDTQYF
. | TRBD2 | TRBJ2-1 | TRBV28 | TGTGCCAGCGAGCGGGAGTTTGGCCATGAGCAGTTCTTC | CASEREFGHEQFF
few | . | TRBJ2-6 | TRBV4-1 | TGCGCCAGCAGCCAAGCGATGTACGCGATAGCTGGGGCCAACGTCCTGACTTTC | CASSQAMYAIAGANVLTF